The 28 T cell receptor beta chains below were found in one sample sequenced in a study of CD8 T cells in Susac syndrome. An amount of RNA that ranged from roughly 0.5 to 1 ug was reverse transcribed with random hexamers. In TCRdb, the immunoSEQ multiplex PCR reads were re-called with MiXCR into one record per CDR3 protein. The table records tens of thousands of distinct CDR3 sequences, 94% of them present only once. Sequencing was done on a sample of CD8+ T cells from PBMCs. These receptors all come from a human donor with Susac syndrome.

This chain links TRBV7-6 with TRBJ1-3; D is undetermined. From germline, CDR1 is SGHVS and CDR2 FNYEAQ. The ends were cut back, 5 bases at V and 0 bases at J, with 17 bases in the middle. The CDR3 sequence is 17 residues long. DNA of the CDR3: TGTGCCAGCAGCGCCCGCCCCACTGAGAGCTCTGGAAACACCATATATTTT. It yields the protein CASSARPTESSGNTIYF.

The chain has TRBV24-1 and TRBJ2-3, with D maybe TRBD1 (6 bases). CDR3 size: 16 residues. Trimming left V 7 bases short and J 2 bases short, with 18 bases between. In germline, CDR1 is KGHDR, CDR2 SFDVKD. The CDR3 loop is CATSKVEGGSTDTQYF. For the CDR3, the DNA is TGTGCCACCAGCAAGGTGGAAGGGGGTTCCACAGATACGCAGTATTTT.

The chain carries TRBV4-3 and TRBJ2-1; 10 positions match TRBD2. There are 13 residues in the CDR3. V trimming: 8 bases; J trimming: 9 bases; junction bases outside the gene matches: 7. Germline V gene sequence: CDR1 LGHNA, CDR2 YSLEER. In nucleotides, the CDR3 is TGCGCCAGCGCATCTAGCGGGAGCAGTGAGCAGTTCTTC. Protein: CASASSGSSEQFF.

V and J are TRBV4-3 and TRBJ2-7; D is perhaps TRBD2 (5 bases). The CDR3 length is 14 residues. Germline CDR1 is LGHNA and CDR2 is YSLEER. The V gene lost 0 bases and the J gene lost 5 bases, with 11 bases spanning the gap. DNA of the CDR3: TGCGCCAGCAGCCAAGATGAACGGGGAAACGAGCAGTACTTC. It is translated as CASSQDERGNEQYF.

This clonotype has only one observation. This CDR3 reads CSVGETGPIEQYF. The CDR3 bases are TGCAGCGTTGGGGAGACTGGGCCCATCGAGCAGTACTTC. The chain joins TRBV29-1 to TRBJ2-7, with D perhaps matching TRBD2 (5 bases). This CDR3 comprises 13 residues. Germline loops: CDR1 SQVTM, CDR2 ANQGSEA. The V end was cut by 4 bases, the J end by 6 bases, with 16 bases between.

This chain links TRBV5-6 with TRBJ2-3; D unclear. CDR1 and CDR2 from the germline V gene are SGHDT and YYEEEE. CDR3 length: 14 amino acids. V lost 1 base to trimming and J lost 1 base, with 7 bases between them. CDR3 loop: CASSLWWGTDTQYF. The CDR3 bases are TGTGCCAGCAGCTTGTGGTGGGGCACAGATACGCAGTATTTT.

CDR3 bases: TGTGCCGCAGGGGAGAGCACAGATACGCAGTATTTT. Encoded protein: CAAGESTDTQYF. The chain employs TRBV15 and TRBJ2-3, with D maybe TRBD1 (6 bases). Germline CDR1 reads LNHNV; CDR2 reads YYDKDF (reference sequence). The CDR3 extends over 12 amino acids. V was clipped by 11 bases and J by 0 bases, with 9 bases between them. The full variable domain, completed using reference TRBV15 and TRBJ2-3, is DAMVIQNPRYQVTQFGKPVTLSCSQTLNHNVMYWYQQKSSQAPKLLFHYYDKDFNNEADTPDNFQSRRPNTSFCFLDIRSPGLGDTAMYLCAAGESTDTQYFGPGTRLTVL.

The chain employs TRBV27 and TRBJ2-5, with 11 bases that match TRBD1. CDR3 length: 15 residues. From germline, CDR1 is MNHEY and CDR2 SMNVEV (reference sequence). V lost 8 bases and J lost 3; bases outside the gene matches: 8. CDR3 sequence reads: CASRNTGQGEETQYF. The CDR3 DNA reads TGTGCCAGCCGTAACACGGGACAGGGGGAAGAGACCCAGTACTTC.

This clonotype has only one observation. The CDR3 DNA sequence: TGCAGTGCCCTGGGGATGCTAGCGGGGGCCCAAGAGACCCAGTACTTC. It is translated as CSALGMLAGAQETQYF. The rearrangement joins TRBV20-1 to TRBJ2-5; 10 nucleotides match TRBD2. CDR3 length: 16 residues. V shed 6 bases and J 1 base; nucleotides not matched to a gene: 11. In germline, CDR1 is DFQATT, CDR2 SNEGSKA (reference sequence).

This chain connects TRBV2 to TRBJ2-7; 7 nucleotides match TRBD2. The germline V gene encodes CDR1 SNHLY and CDR2 FYNNEI. With V trimmed by 1 base and J by 2 bases, 2 bases remained unmatched. This CDR3 contains 14 residues. The CDR3 DNA reads as TGTGCCAGCAGTGAAGGTCTAGCGGCCTACGAGCAGTACTTC. Its protein product is CASSEGLAAYEQYF.

The V gene is TRBV29-1, the J gene TRBJ2-7; TRBD1 matches 9 bases. The CDR3 has 15 residues. CDR1 is SQVTM, CDR2 ANQGSEA, per germline. J was trimmed by 4 bases and V by 1 base; bases with no gene match: 8. This chain's CDR3 is CSVEVIRQGVYEQYF. The CDR3 DNA reads as TGCAGCGTTGAAGTTATCCGACAGGGGGTGTACGAGCAGTACTTC.

V and J are TRBV7-9 and TRBJ2-4, with 7 bases lining up with TRBD1. Trimming removed 4 bases from V and 6 bases from J; junction bases left unmatched: 9. CDR3 size: 15 residues. In germline, CDR1 is SEHNR, CDR2 FQNEAQ (reference sequence). The CDR3 DNA sequence: TGTGCCAGCAGCTCGGGCGGACAGGACGGAAACATTCAGTACTTC. As protein: CASSSGGQDGNIQYF. Full variable domain (rest looked up from reference TRBV7-9 and TRBJ2-4): DTGVSQNPRHKITKRGQNVTFRCDPISEHNRLYWYRQTLGQGPEFLTYFQNEAQLEKSRLLSDRFSAERPKGSFSTLEIQRTEQGDSAMYLCASSSGGQDGNIQYFGAGTRLSVL.

The V call is TRBV11-1, the J call TRBJ2-3; D assignment may be TRBD1 or TRBD2 (5 bases each). Trimming stripped 5 bases from V and 6 bases from J, with 15 bases between. Per germline, CDR1 SGHAT and CDR2 FQDESV (reference sequence). The CDR3 sequence is 14 residues long. The CDR3 DNA follows: TGTGCCAGCAGCGACGAGGGGTTCATGGATACGCAGTATTTT. Translating it yields CASSDEGFMDTQYF.

V and J are TRBV19 and TRBJ1-5; 7 nucleotides align to TRBD1. This CDR3 has 15 residues. Germline loops: CDR1 LNHDA, CDR2 SQIVND (reference sequence). Trimming removed 6 bases from V and 4 bases from J; junction bases left unmatched: 9. The CDR3 nucleotides are TGTGCCAGTAGCACAGGGGTGTTAAATAATCAGCCCCAGCATTTT. It encodes CASSTGVLNNQPQHF.

This clonotype came up once. The rearrangement uses TRBV29-1 and TRBJ1-2; 10 bases are shared with TRBD1. V was clipped by 5 bases and J by 4 bases; unmatched bases: 7. There are 14 residues in the CDR3. Germline V gene sequence: CDR1 SQVTM, CDR2 ANQGSEA. The CDR3 sequence is CSVLLGQGGYGYTF. In DNA form, the CDR3 reads TGCAGCGTTCTCCTCGGACAGGGGGGCTATGGCTACACCTTC.

V usage is TRBV29-1 and J usage is TRBJ1-2; maybe TRBD1 (6 bases). The CDR3 is 14 residues long. V was shortened by 2 bases and J by 5 bases, with 15 bases between the two germline ends. Germline V gene data show CDR1 as SQVTM and CDR2 as ANQGSEA. The DNA for the CDR3 is TGCAGCGTTGAAATAGGAGGGGGAGGATATGGCTACACCTTC. Its protein product is CSVEIGGGGYGYTF.

The CDR3 nucleotides read TGTGCCAGCAGTCCCGGGACTAGCGGGTGGGGCAATGAGCAGTTCTTC. Amino acids: CASSPGTSGWGNEQFF. This rearrangement joins TRBV6-1 to TRBJ2-1, with 12 positions matching TRBD2. V was pared by 5 bases and J by 6 bases, with 8 bases of the junction left unmatched. CDR1 is MNHNS and CDR2 is SASEGT in the germline V gene. The CDR3 has 16 residues.

The V gene is TRBV7-6, the J gene TRBJ2-5; D is unresolved. CDR1 is SGHVS and CDR2 is FNYEAQ in the germline V gene. The length of the CDR3 is 15 residues. Trimming stripped 3 bases from V and 1 base from J, with 12 bases between. The CDR3 coding sequence is TGTGCCAGCAGCTTCGGCTACTCCCTCCAAGAGACCCAGTACTTC. Its protein product is CASSFGYSLQETQYF.

This chain uses TRBV27 with TRBJ2-7, with D hard to call. The germline CDR1 and CDR2 sequences are MNHEY and SMNVEV (reference sequence). The CDR3 has 15 amino acids. V was pared by 4 bases and J by 0 bases, with 13 bases between. Here the CDR3 reads CASSSPGSSSYEQYF. DNA for the CDR3: TGTGCCAGCAGTTCCCCTGGCAGCAGCTCCTACGAGCAGTACTTC.

The V and J genes are TRBV18 and TRBJ2-7, with a tentative D call TRBD2 (5 bases). This CDR3 has 13 amino acids. Germline V gene data show CDR1 as KGHSH and CDR2 as LQKENI. V lost 6 bases and J lost 1, with 10 bases in between. CDR3 amino acids: CASSPDFSYEQYF. As DNA, the CDR3 is TGTGCCAGCTCTCCGGACTTTTCCTACGAGCAGTACTTC.

V and J are TRBV10-3 and TRBJ2-5, with 11 bases aligning to TRBD2. CDR1 ENHRY and CDR2 SYGVKD come from the germline V gene. CDR3 size: 17 residues. V dropped 2 bases and J dropped 2; count of bases not matched to a gene: 7. DNA of the CDR3: TGTGCCATCAGTGAGCGGGAGGGACTAGCGGCACAAGAGACCCAGTACTTC. Its protein is CAISEREGLAAQETQYF.

The chain carries TRBV12-3 or TRBV12-4 and TRBJ1-2, with a weak D call TRBD1 (5 bases). Deletions cut 2 bases from V and 8 bases from J, with 12 bases between. The CDR3 spans 13 residues. The CDR3 bases are TGTGCCAGCAGTTTATACGGACATAGGGGCTACACCTTC. Its translation is CASSLYGHRGYTF.

This rearrangement joins TRBV12-3 or TRBV12-4 to TRBJ2-3; 8 nucleotides match TRBD2. The CDR3 extends over 15 amino acids. The ends lost 7 bases at V and 4 bases at J; junction bases unmatched: 10. CDR3 in DNA: TGTGCCAGCACCGACGGGACTAGTTTCGCAGATACGCAGTATTTT. It yields the protein CASTDGTSFADTQYF.

The chain's CDR3 is CASSLRDRAYTDTQYF. DNA for the CDR3: TGTGCCAGCAGCTTGCGGGACAGGGCATACACAGATACGCAGTATTTT. The chain is built from TRBV5-6 and TRBJ2-3; 9 bases match TRBD1. The J segment lost 2 bases and the V segment lost 1 base, leaving 5 bases of the junction unmatched. Germline CDR1 SGHDT, CDR2 YYEEEE. The CDR3 runs 16 residues. The full variable domain, rest sourced from reference TRBV5-6 and TRBJ2-3, is DAGVTQSPTHLIKTRGQQVTLRCSPKSGHDTVSWYQQALGQGPQFIFQYYEEEERQRGNFPDRFSGHQFPNYSSELNVNALLLGDSALYLCASSLRDRAYTDTQYFGPGTRLTVL.

The chain couples TRBV9 to TRBJ2-3, with a weak D call TRBD2 (6 bases). This CDR3 is built from 15 residues. Germline values: CDR1 SGDLS, CDR2 YYNGEE. V was pared by 0 bases and J by 4 bases, with 12 bases between. This CDR3 reads CASSVDGREADTQYF. CDR3 DNA: TGTGCCAGCAGCGTAGATGGCAGGGAGGCAGATACGCAGTATTTT.

This clonotype turned up a few times. V is TRBV4-1 and J is TRBJ2-5; 7 bases are shared with TRBD2. Germline V gene lookup returns CDR1 MGHRA and CDR2 YSYEKL. V was pared by 1 base and J by 3 bases, with 5 bases of the junction left unmatched. CDR3 length: 15 amino acids. The CDR3 is CASSQGSGGKETQYF. The CDR3 coding sequence is TGCGCCAGCAGCCAAGGGTCGGGGGGAAAAGAGACCCAGTACTTC.

The V gene is TRBV13, the J gene TRBJ2-2; 8 bases agree with TRBD2. The CDR3 runs to 16 residues. The V segment lost 1 base and the J segment 1 base; nucleotides outside the gene matches: 2. The germline V gene encodes CDR1 PRHDT and CDR2 FYEKMQ (reference sequence). CDR3 sequence reads: CASSLALAGNTGELFF. The CDR3 nucleotides are TGTGCCAGCAGCTTAGCTCTAGCGGGGAACACCGGGGAGCTGTTTTTT.

The chain joins TRBV15 to TRBJ2-7; 8 bases align to TRBD1. Germline V gives CDR1 LNHNV, CDR2 YYDKDF (reference sequence). Trimming cost V 3 bases and J 2 bases; bases outside gene matches: 12. The CDR3 runs to 17 residues. CDR3 sequence: CATSSESTGTGAYEQYF. The CDR3 coding sequence is TGTGCCACCAGCAGTGAAAGTACCGGGACAGGAGCCTACGAGCAGTACTTC.